The 24 T cell receptor beta chains given below trace back to one sample, sequenced in a study of high-grade serous ovarian cancer treatment subgroups. Tumor samples were obtained before definitive surgery or chemotherapy. Sequencing used immunoSEQ multiplex PCR; TCRdb keeps in-frame clones, though not all of them. This sample has 5,000 or so clones, with 55% to 75% found just once. The sample comprised tumor tissue. The receptors here all came from a human donor with high-grade serous ovarian cancer.

The chain employs TRBV7-5 and TRBJ1-2; TRBD1, the D gene given by the table, was not confirmed from the DNA. TRBV7-5 counts as a pseudogene. The CDR3 is 13 residues long. CDR3: CASSLSAGYGYTF. The DNA for the CDR3 is TGTGCCAGCAGCTTATCGGCAGGCTATGGCTACACCTTC.

The chain carries TRBV5-6 and TRBJ1-1, with D possibly TRBD1 on 5 matching bases. The CDR3 spans 15 residues. The V end lost 4 bases, the J end lost 1 base, and 14 bases lay between the germline ends. Germline CDR1 SGHDT, CDR2 YYEEEE. The CDR3: CASSLGLRRNTEAFF. CDR3 in DNA: TGTGCCAGCAGCCTGGGACTAAGACGGAACACTGAAGCTTTCTTT.

The J gene is TRBJ1-2, the V gene TRBV9; no definite D call. The CDR3 is 13 residues long. Trimming took 4 bases from V and 6 from J, leaving 13 bases between them. Germline-derived CDR1 and CDR2 are SGDLS and YYNGEE. The CDR3 DNA sequence: TGTGCCAGCAGCCCCCGCGAAACCGATGGCTACACCTTC. Its protein is CASSPRETDGYTF.

This clone was seen more than once but under ten times. The chain is built from TRBV5-4 and TRBJ2-7; 7 nucleotides agree with TRBD2. This CDR3 is built from 12 residues. The V and J ends lost 4 bases and 6 bases, in that order; junction bases with no gene match: 4. Per germline, CDR1 SGHNT and CDR2 YYREEE (reference sequence). The CDR3 nucleotides are TGTGCCAGCAGCGGGGGGGGTAGCGAGCAGTACTTC. Protein: CASSGGGSEQYF.

V and J are TRBV5-1 and TRBJ1-1, with 7 bases identical to TRBD1. CDR1 is SGHRS and CDR2 is YFSETQ in the germline V gene. V lost 3 bases, J lost 7 bases, and 3 bases stayed unmatched. The length of the CDR3 is 12 residues. The DNA of the CDR3 is TGCGCCAGCAGCTCCAGGGGGATTGAAGCTTTCTTT. Translated: CASSSRGIEAFF.

This clone was detected once. This chain links TRBV6-4 with TRBJ2-3, with TRBD2 identical over 8 bases. The germline V gene has CDR1 MRHNA and CDR2 SNTAGT. The CDR3 has 15 amino acids. Losses at the gene ends were 3 bases for V and 4 bases for J; bases not matched to a gene: 6. CDR3 sequence (DNA): TGTGCCAGCAGTGAAACGGGGGGGGCCTCAGATACGCAGTATTTT. This codes for CASSETGGASDTQYF.

The chain joins TRBV11-2 to TRBJ1-3; D uncertain. Trimming took off 5 bases at V and 3 bases at J, with 5 bases between the two ends. The CDR3 is made up of 12 amino acids. CDR1 and CDR2 (germline): SGHAT, FQNNGV. Here the CDR3 reads CASSPNGNTIYF. As DNA, the CDR3 is TGTGCCAGCAGCCCGAATGGAAACACCATATATTTT.

V is TRBV7-9 and J is TRBJ2-7, with D perhaps matching TRBD2 (5 bases). The CDR3 contains 14 residues. Germline CDR1 reads SEHNR; CDR2 reads FQNEAQ (reference sequence). V dropped 6 bases and J dropped 5 bases, with 17 bases sitting between them. This chain's CDR3 is CASSSSPSIHEQYF. CDR3 in DNA: TGTGCCAGCAGTTCAAGCCCTAGCATCCACGAGCAGTACTTC.

This clone has more than one count but fewer than ten. This chain uses TRBV7-2 with TRBJ1-2; possible D gene TRBD1, 5 bases. V gave up 4 bases and J gave up 5 bases, with 14 bases separating them. CDR3 length: 14 amino acids. Germline CDR1 SGHTA, CDR2 FQGNSA. In nucleotides, the CDR3 is TGTGCCAGCAGCTCCTTGGGGGTGGGGTATGGCTACACCTTC. The encoded protein is CASSSLGVGYGYTF.

This sequence joins TRBV29-1 and TRBJ2-3; 12 positions agree with TRBD2. Germline loops: CDR1 SQVTM, CDR2 ANQGSEA. The ends lost 4 bases at V and 4 bases at J; junction bases unmatched: 18. This CDR3 comprises 19 residues. The CDR3, as DNA: TGCAGCGTTGCCGCGGTGTTGGCTAGCGGGGGGGCCGGGGCAGATACGCAGTATTTT. Translating gives CSVAAVLASGGAGADTQYF.

The gene calls are TRBV6-5 and TRBJ1-2, with 7 bases aligning to TRBD1. The CDR3 extends over 15 amino acids. CDR1 and CDR2 from the germline V gene are MNHEY and SVGAGI. The junction had 11 bases not matched to a gene; V was cut back by 6 bases and J by 4 bases. The CDR3 DNA reads TGTGCCAGCAGCTCGGACCTGGGACAGACCTATGGCTACACCTTC. Translated, it gives CASSSDLGQTYGYTF.

J is TRBJ1-4 and V is TRBV7-9; D ambiguous. The CDR3 spans 14 residues. Germline assignment: CDR1 SEHNR and CDR2 FQNEAQ (reference sequence). V dropped 4 bases and J dropped 3 bases, with 9 bases sitting between them. In DNA form, the CDR3 reads TGTGCCAGCAGCTCCCTCCGGGCTAATGAAAAACTGTTTTTT. It encodes CASSSLRANEKLFF.

This clone was seen a single time. The J gene is TRBJ2-1, the V gene TRBV29-1; no definite D call. The CDR3 has 13 residues. Trimming removed 2 bases from V and 3 bases from J, with 8 bases in between. CDR1 and CDR2 from the germline V gene are SQVTM and ANQGSEA. The CDR3 loop reads CSVENTYYNEQFF. CDR3 coding DNA: TGCAGCGTTGAAAACACCTACTACAATGAGCAGTTCTTC.

This clone was detected a few times. The chain uses TRBV10-3 and TRBJ1-2; D is unclear. The CDR3 is made up of 14 amino acids. The germline gives CDR1 ENHRY, CDR2 SYGVKD. With 0 bases removed from V and 7 bases from J, the gap between germline ends came to 12 bases. The CDR3 spells CAISESEGSSGYTF. CDR3 coding DNA: TGTGCCATCAGTGAGTCGGAGGGTTCCTCTGGCTACACCTTC.

This clone is classed as medium-sized. This chain's CDR3 is CASSVRDSSNQPQHF. The CDR3 nucleotides read TGTGCCAGTAGTGTCCGGGACAGTAGCAATCAGCCCCAGCATTTT. The chain uses TRBV19 and TRBJ1-5; 7 bases match TRBD1. Unmatched junction bases numbered 4, after V lost 5 bases and J lost 0 bases. CDR1 LNHDA and CDR2 SQIVND come from the germline V gene (reference sequence). This CDR3 comprises 15 residues.

This clone was counted a single time. The V and J genes are TRBV18 and TRBJ2-3, with 11 bases matching TRBD2. The junction had 0 bases not matched to a gene; V was cut back by 0 bases and J by 1 base. Germline V CDR1 and CDR2: KGHSH, LQKENI. CDR3 length: 16 amino acids. The CDR3 spells CASSPPTSGGTDTQYF. CDR3 in DNA: TGTGCCAGCTCACCACCGACTAGCGGGGGCACAGATACGCAGTATTTT.

This clone turned up a few times. The chain uses TRBV4-2 and TRBJ1-6; 7 bases line up with TRBD1. Looked up from germline, CDR1 is LGHNA and CDR2 is YNFKEQ. This CDR3 comprises 16 residues. Unmatched junction bases numbered 7, after V lost 4 bases and J lost 4 bases. The CDR3 region is CASSLPTGSYNSPLHF. In DNA form, the CDR3 reads TGTGCCAGCAGCCTCCCGACAGGGTCTTATAATTCACCCCTCCACTTT.

This rearrangement joins TRBV2 to TRBJ1-1, with D uncertain. The CDR3 has 13 residues. Germline assignment: CDR1 SNHLY and CDR2 FYNNEI. The V end was cut by 6 bases, the J end by 1 base, with 9 bases between. The CDR3 loop is CASRGQPNTEAFF. The CDR3 DNA reads as TGTGCCAGCAGGGGTCAGCCGAACACTGAAGCTTTCTTT.

This clone was found once. The V and J genes are TRBV5-4 and TRBJ1-2, with D perhaps matching TRBD1 (5 bases). The CDR3 is 16 amino acids. V was pared by 4 bases and J by 8 bases, with 24 bases between. Germline lookup yields CDR1 SGHNT and CDR2 YYREEE (reference sequence). In DNA, the CDR3 is TGTGCCAGCAGCCCACCCACGGGGAGGGGACTGGGGGGCTACACCTTC. It yields the protein CASSPPTGRGLGGYTF. Together with reference TRBV5-4 and TRBJ1-2, the CDR3 gives the full variable domain: ETGVTQSPTHLIKTRGQQVTLRCSSQSGHNTVSWYQQALGQGPQFIFQYYREEENGRGNFPPRFSGLQFPNYSSELNVNALELDDSALYLCASSPPTGRGLGGYTFGSGTRLTVV.

The chain couples TRBV27 to TRBJ1-1, with 7 positions matching TRBD1. CDR1 is MNHEY, CDR2 SMNVEV, per germline (reference sequence). This CDR3 is 15 amino acids long. V dropped 7 bases and J dropped 4; count of bases not matched to a gene: 12. The CDR3: CASMEATGKSTEAFF. As DNA, the CDR3 is TGTGCCAGCATGGAGGCGACAGGGAAGAGCACTGAAGCTTTCTTT.

This clone came up once. The genes are TRBV7-6 and TRBJ2-1; 10 bases align to TRBD2. The CDR3 is 17 residues long. V shed 5 bases and J 0 bases; nucleotides not matched to a gene: 7. CDR1 and CDR2 from the germline V gene are SGHVS and FNYEAQ. In DNA, the CDR3 is TGTGCCAGCAGCGTTTCTAGCGGGGGTTACTCCTACAATGAGCAGTTCTTC. It translates to CASSVSSGGYSYNEQFF.

The chain employs TRBV7-9 and TRBJ1-5; D gene ambiguous. Germline lookup yields CDR1 SEHNR and CDR2 FQNEAQ (reference sequence). With 4 bases removed from V and 7 bases from J, the gap between germline ends came to 11 bases. The CDR3 loop spans 13 amino acids. The CDR3 here is CASSWAVGQPQHF. DNA of the CDR3: TGTGCCAGCAGCTGGGCAGTAGGACAGCCCCAGCATTTT.

The chain is built from TRBV5-1 and TRBJ1-1; tentative D call: TRBD1 (5 bases). Trimming stripped 0 bases from V and 8 bases from J, with 17 bases between. The CDR3 sequence is 15 residues long. Germline CDR1 and CDR2: SGHRS and YFSETQ. CDR3 loop: CASSLEGAIGREAFF. The CDR3 DNA is TGCGCCAGCAGCTTGGAAGGGGCCATCGGCCGCGAAGCTTTCTTT.

V is TRBV20-1 and J is TRBJ1-4; D gene unclear. The CDR3 totals 10 residues. V lost 3 bases and J lost 11, with 7 bases in between. CDR1 and CDR2 from the germline V gene are DFQATT and SNEGSKA (reference sequence). The CDR3 DNA follows: TGCAGTGCTAGGGGTGGGAAACTGTTTTTT. It yields the protein CSARGGKLFF.